Listed below are T cell receptor beta chains from one sample, sequenced in a study of OX40 agonist ivuxolimab in advanced cancers. Data came from immunoSEQ multiplex PCR; TCRdb stores just in-frame clones and leaves some out. The sample shows approximately 35,000 clones, less than 80% of them seen only once. The sample consisted of CD4+ or CD8+ T cells sorted from blood, taken in a trial of the OX40 agonist ivuxolimab. All receptors derive from an adult with an advanced solid tumor such as melanoma, head and neck, liver or kidney cancer. Both conserved end residues are part of each CDR3. Each record gives: D gene, J gene, V gene, clone size, CDR3 DNA, CDR3 protein. A D gene is named only where the DNA matches it firmly. Clone size is stated in some rows and not others, as once, few, many or a class when expanded.

-	TRBJ2-2	TRBV21-1	-	TGTGCCAGCAGCAAACAGGTCCAGGCGAAGTCCGGGGAGCTGTTTTTT	CASSKQVQAKSGELFF
-	TRBJ1-1	TRBV6-6	-	TGTGCCAGCAGAAGGGGGTCGGCGGACACTGAAGCTTTCTTT	CASRRGSADTEAFF
TRBD1	TRBJ1-1	TRBV5-5	-	TGTGCCAGCAGCCACAAAGGGGGCCCGAACACTGAAGCTTTCTTT	CASSHKGGPNTEAFF
-	TRBJ1-1	TRBV12-5	-	TGTGCTAGTGGTTTGCAGGGGTACACTGAAGCTTTCTTT	CASGLQGYTEAFF
TRBD1	TRBJ1-1	TRBV7-6	-	TGTGCCAGCAGCCCAAGGGGGCCCCCCGGTGACACTGAAGCTTTCTTT	CASSPRGPPGDTEAFF
-	TRBJ1-4	TRBV4-1	-	TGCGCCAGCAGCCAAGGTATAGGGGGGGCTAATGAAAAACTGTTTTTT	CASSQGIGGANEKLFF
-	TRBJ2-7	TRBV28	-	TGTGCCAGCAGTTTATCTGGTGGGCGCTACGAGCAGTACTTC	CASSLSGGRYEQYF
TRBD1	TRBJ1-3	TRBV30	-	TGTGCCTGGGGGACAGGACTCTCGAACACCATATATTTT	CAWGTGLSNTIYF
-	TRBJ1-6	TRBV4-1	-	TGCGCCAGCAGCCAAGATAATGGTTCACCCCTCCACTTT	CASSQDNGSPLHF
-	TRBJ2-2	TRBV29-1	-	TGCAGCGTTGGTGATAACCCGAACACCGGGGAGCTGTTTTTT	CSVGDNPNTGELFF
-	TRBJ1-1	TRBV18	-	TGTGCCAGCGGCCTGGACATATTGAACACTGAAGCTTTCTTT	CASGLDILNTEAFF
TRBD2	TRBJ2-7	TRBV9	-	TGTGCCAGCAGCGCCTCTAGGGCGGGGGGCTACGAGCAGTACTTC	CASSASRAGGYEQYF
TRBD2	TRBJ2-1	TRBV9	-	TGTGCCAGCAGCGCCCCTCCGGGGGGGGGTCACAATGAGCAGTTCTTC	CASSAPPGGGHNEQFF
TRBD1	TRBJ2-7	TRBV5-1	-	TGCGCCAGCAGCTTGGCCGTTGGGACAGGGGGTTCGTACGAGCAGTACTTC	CASSLAVGTGGSYEQYF
TRBD1	TRBJ2-5	TRBV14	-	TGTGCCAGCAGCGTAGCAGGGGGCGGTAGGGAGACCCAGTACTTC	CASSVAGGGRETQYF
-	TRBJ2-2	TRBV29-1	-	TGCAGCGTTGAAGATCCTGGCGGGGTCACCGGGGAGCTGTTTTTT	CSVEDPGGVTGELFF
-	TRBJ2-1	TRBV27	-	TGTGCCAGCAGTGCCTCAAATGAGCAGTTCTTC	CASSASNEQFF
-	TRBJ1-2	TRBV7-9	-	TGTGCCAGCAGCAGCTGGACAGCAAACTATGGCTACACCTTC	CASSSWTANYGYTF
-	TRBJ1-2	TRBV6-1	-	TGTGCCAGCACCTTTCAGGAGATCTCTAACTATGGCTACACCTTC	CASTFQEISNYGYTF
TRBD2	TRBJ2-1	TRBV6-6	once	TGTGCCAGCAGTTACGGGGGGACTAGCGGGGACAATGAGCAGTTCTTC	CASSYGGTSGDNEQFF
-	TRBJ2-7	TRBV29-1	-	TGCAGCGTTGTGGAGGGCTACGAGCAGTACTTC	CSVVEGYEQYF
TRBD2	TRBJ2-1	TRBV6-5	-	TGTGCCAGCAGTTATGCTAGCGGGTACTCCTACAATGAGCAGTTCTTC	CASSYASGYSYNEQFF
-	TRBJ1-5	TRBV28	-	TGTGCCAGCAGTTTAATGAGGCAGCCCCAGCATTTT	CASSLMRQPQHF
-	TRBJ2-7	TRBV28	few	TGTGCCAGCAGTTTCGGCAGGGAACCCTACGAGCAGTACTTC	CASSFGREPYEQYF
-	TRBJ1-1	TRBV6-6	-	TGTGCCAGCAGTCCAACAGTAAACACTGAAGCTTTCTTT	CASSPTVNTEAFF
TRBD1	TRBJ2-7	TRBV18	few	TGTGCCAGCTCACCGGGACAGGGGTACTACGAGCAGTACTTC	CASSPGQGYYEQYF
-	TRBJ2-2	TRBV6-5	-	TGTGCCACACTACAGGGTCCCGGGGAGCTGTTTTTT	CATLQGPGELFF
-	TRBJ1-3	TRBV30	-	TGTGCCTGGGCCGACAGAAACACCATATATTTT	CAWADRNTIYF
TRBD1	TRBJ2-7	TRBV28	-	TGTGCCAGCAGTTTATCCCGGGACAGGGGGCACGAGCAGTACTTC	CASSLSRDRGHEQYF
-	TRBJ2-2	TRBV29-1	-	TGCAGCGTTCAATACGGGACCAAAAACACCGGGGAGCTGTTTTTT	CSVQYGTKNTGELFF
-	TRBJ1-1	TRBV20-1	-	TGCAGTGCTGCACAGGTTCAAGCTTTCTTT	CSAAQVQAFF
-	TRBJ2-7	TRBV2	-	TGTGCCAGCCTTGCGAGAGAGCAGTACTTC	CASLAREQYF
TRBD2	TRBJ2-3	TRBV5-1	-	TGCGCCAGCAGCCCAAAGCGGGGGAGCACAGATACGCAGTATTTT	CASSPKRGSTDTQYF
-	TRBJ2-7	TRBV30	-	TGTGCCTGGGGAACAGGGATCGGGCACTACGAGCAGTACTTC	CAWGTGIGHYEQYF
-	TRBJ1-6	TRBV5-6	once	TGTGCCAGCAGCCCAGGGGTAGGTGATAATTCACCCCTCCACTTT	CASSPGVGDNSPLHF
TRBD1	TRBJ2-3	TRBV11-2	-	TGTGCCAGCAGTACACAGGGGGTTCAGTATTTT	CASSTQGVQYF
-	TRBJ1-5	TRBV12-1	-	TGTGCCAGACGTGGACAGGGCAATCAGCCCCAGCATTTT	CARRGQGNQPQHF
-	TRBJ2-1	TRBV19	few	TGTGCCAGTAGTCGGGACGGACACAATGAGCAGTTCTTC	CASSRDGHNEQFF
-	TRBJ1-2	TRBV27	-	TGTGCCAGCAGTTTCAACAGCATCTATGGCTACACCTTC	CASSFNSIYGYTF
TRBD1	TRBJ1-6	TRBV30	medium-sized	TGTGCCTGGGCCTCGGCAGGGGGCAGTTCACCCCTCCACTTT	CAWASAGGSSPLHF
-	TRBJ1-1	TRBV30	-	TGTGCCTGGAGATTGACAACCGTGAACACTGAAGCTTTCTTT	CAWRLTTVNTEAFF
-	TRBJ2-1	TRBV9	-	TGTGCCAGCAGCGTAGCGCAGGCTAATGAGCAGTTCTTC	CASSVAQANEQFF
TRBD1	TRBJ1-2	TRBV5-1	-	TGCGCCAGCAGCCGACAGGGGGCGGATGGCTACACCTTC	CASSRQGADGYTF
TRBD1	TRBJ1-6	TRBV19	few	TGTGCCAGTAGTATAGCACAGGGGGCTTTTTCACCCCTCCACTTT	CASSIAQGAFSPLHF
-	TRBJ1-2	TRBV6-4	once	TGTGCCAGCAGTGACCCTGACGGGGAGACCTATGGCTACACCTTC	CASSDPDGETYGYTF
TRBD2	TRBJ2-7	TRBV7-9	-	TGTGCCAGCAGCTTCTCTATGGATCTAGCGGGGGGCGGCGAGCAGTACTTC	CASSFSMDLAGGGEQYF
TRBD2	TRBJ2-3	TRBV10-1	-	TGCGCCAGCAGCTCTAGCGGGGGGCGTACAGATACGCAGTATTTT	CASSSSGGRTDTQYF
TRBD1	TRBJ2-7	TRBV6-4	once	TGTGCCAGCAGTGCGACAGGGAGCTCCTACGAGCAGTACTTC	CASSATGSSYEQYF
TRBD1	TRBJ2-2	TRBV29-1	-	TGCAGCGTGAAGACAGGGTTGGCCGGGGAGCTGTTTTTT	CSVKTGLAGELFF
TRBD1	TRBJ1-3	TRBV11-2	-	TGTGCCAGCAGCTTAGTCGGCGGGACAGGGGGTCCTGGAAACACCATATATTTT	CASSLVGGTGGPGNTIYF
-	TRBJ2-6	TRBV30	few	TGTGCCTGGAGTCGGGCAGGCCTTGTCCTGACTTTC	CAWSRAGLVLTF
TRBD1	TRBJ1-4	TRBV18	-	TGTGCCAGCTCACCAGAATTGACGGCCAGGGGGAATGAAAAACTGTTTTTT	CASSPELTARGNEKLFF
-	TRBJ2-7	TRBV28	-	TGTGCCAGCAGGGGGACGGGAACCTACGAGCAGTACTTC	CASRGTGTYEQYF
TRBD2	TRBJ2-2	TRBV4-1	-	TGCGCCAGCAGCCGAGGACTAGGACTAACCGGGGAGCTGTTTTTT	CASSRGLGLTGELFF